These T cell receptor beta chains were read from a single sample in a study of blood T cell repertoires in COVID-19. Generated by immunoSEQ multiplex PCR, the TCRdb table keeps only in-frame clones and is missing some. Among 80,000 to 90,000 clones, 85% were seen once, and the ten largest hold approximately 15%. The sequencing sample was made of peripheral blood. Every receptor here comes from a woman in her 70s with acute or convalescent COVID-19. The CDR3 runs from the conserved cysteine through the conserved F or W. A D gene is named only where the DNA matches it firmly. Clone size is stated in some rows and not others, as once, few, many or a class when expanded.

TRBJ2-2 - TRBV11-2 - CASSTGTSTGTGELFF TGTGCCAGCAGCACCGGGACTTCAACCGGGACCGGGGAGCTGTTTTTT
TRBJ1-4 - TRBV4-2 - CASSGGSIGLGNEKLFF TGTGCCAGCAGCGGAGGGTCCATAGGGCTGGGTAATGAAAAACTGTTTTTT
TRBJ1-3 - TRBV7-9 TRBD1 CASRSGTGGQNTIYF TGTGCCAGCAGGTCCGGGACAGGGGGTCAAAACACCATATATTTT
TRBJ2-2 - TRBV5-1 TRBD2 CASSLGPPPFRGGSNTGELFF TGCGCCAGCAGCCTTGGACCTCCCCCCTTCCGCGGGGGTTCGAACACCGGGGAGCTGTTTTTT
TRBJ1-1 - TRBV3-1/TRBV3-2 - CASSLPYNTEAFF TGTGCCAGCAGCCTTCCGTATAACACTGAAGCTTTCTTT
TRBJ1-2 few TRBV7-2 - CASSSPGFGYTF TGTGCCAGCAGCTCCCCAGGATTTGGCTACACCTTC
TRBJ1-6 - TRBV7-2 - CASSLEGVPNSPLHF TGTGCCAGCAGCTTAGAAGGGGTCCCTAATTCACCCCTCCACTTT
TRBJ1-2 - TRBV5-1 TRBD1 CASSVSPGTASGGYTF TGCGCCAGCAGCGTAAGCCCCGGGACAGCTAGCGGGGGCTACACCTTC
TRBJ2-1 - TRBV7-9 TRBD2 CASSYGTSGSGEQFF TGTGCCAGCAGCTATGGGACTAGCGGGAGTGGGGAGCAGTTCTTC
TRBJ1-3 - TRBV12-3/TRBV12-4 - CASSFSVGNTIYF TGTGCCAGCAGTTTCTCGGTTGGAAACACCATATATTTT
TRBJ2-5 - TRBV19 - CASSIAHNGNQETQYF TGTGCCAGTAGTATAGCTCACAACGGGAACCAAGAGACCCAGTACTTC
TRBJ2-3 - TRBV10-3 - CAISGGSPSTDTQYF TGTGCCATCAGTGGTGGGAGTCCTAGCACAGATACGCAGTATTTT
TRBJ2-3 - TRBV11-3 TRBD2 CASSPFRGSYTDTQYF TGTGCCAGCAGCCCCTTTCGCGGGAGTTATACAGATACGCAGTATTTT
TRBJ2-3 - TRBV21-1 - CASSKVLAGGPGFTDTQYF TGTGCCAGCAGCAAGGTACTAGCGGGGGGGCCGGGTTTCACAGATACGCAGTATTTT
TRBJ2-3 - TRBV2 - CASRKTDSSTDTQYF TGTGCCAGCAGGAAGACAGATTCTAGCACAGATACGCAGTATTTT
TRBJ1-4 - TRBV11-3 TRBD1 CASSLSSGQVATNEKLFF TGTGCCAGCAGCTTAAGCTCGGGACAGGTCGCAACTAATGAAAAACTGTTTTTT
TRBJ1-2 - TRBV18 TRBD1 CASSLTGANYGYTF TGTGCCAGCTCGTTGACAGGGGCTAACTATGGCTACACCTTC
TRBJ1-2 - TRBV27 TRBD1 CASSFSGGLNGYTF TGTGCCAGCAGTTTCTCAGGGGGGCTAAATGGCTACACCTTC
TRBJ1-2 - TRBV3-1/TRBV3-2 - CASSQRAGTHYGYTF TGTGCCAGCAGCCAACGGGCAGGGACTCACTATGGCTACACCTTC
TRBJ2-3 once TRBV6-4 - CASSAEPGHFTDTQYF TGTGCCAGCAGTGCTGAGCCGGGACACTTCACAGATACGCAGTATTTT
TRBJ1-5 - TRBV29-1 TRBD1 CSVEDPPQGAYSNQPQHF TGCAGCGTTGAAGATCCCCCACAGGGGGCTTATAGCAATCAGCCCCAGCATTTT
TRBJ2-5 - TRBV5-1 TRBD1 CASSLAGGGGETQYF TGCGCCAGCAGCTTGGCAGGGGGTGGGGGAGAGACCCAGTACTTC
TRBJ1-5 - TRBV11-2 TRBD1 CASSLGTANNQPQHF TGTGCCAGCAGCTTGGGGACAGCGAACAATCAGCCCCAGCATTTT
TRBJ2-3 - TRBV19 TRBD2 CASSIQRGGTDTQYF TGTGCCAGTAGTATCCAGCGGGGGGGAACAGATACGCAGTATTTT
TRBJ2-1 once TRBV5-1 TRBD1 CASRGRGLDNEQFF TGCGCCAGCAGGGGCAGGGGGCTTGACAATGAGCAGTTCTTC